The 9 T cell receptor beta chains reported below all come from one sample, sequenced in a study of blood T cell repertoires in COVID-19. TCRdb's table, derived via immunoSEQ multiplex PCR, lists solely in-frame clones and lacks some. This sample has approximately 350,000 clones, with about 83% found just once. Sample: peripheral blood. All receptors derive from a young man with active or convalescent COVID-19.

The chain uses TRBV28 and TRBJ2-6; D possibly corresponds to TRBD2 (6 bases). This CDR3 is 16 amino acids long. The ends were cut back, 5 bases at V and 6 bases at J, with 17 bases in the middle. CDR1 is MDHEN and CDR2 is SYDVKM in the germline V gene. Written as DNA, the CDR3 is TGTGCCAGCAGTCCCTCGGCGGGGCTCGAGGCCAACGTCCTGACTTTC. Translated, it gives CASSPSAGLEANVLTF.

CDR3 sequence reads: CASGLVQLGLAQPQHF. The CDR3 DNA follows: TGTGCTAGTGGTTTGGTACAATTGGGGCTGGCCCAGCCCCAGCATTTT. The chain recombines TRBV12-5 with TRBJ1-5; D might be TRBD1 (5 bases). The CDR3 sequence is 16 residues long. Germline V gene sequence: CDR1 LGHNT, CDR2 FRNRAP. V dropped 0 bases and J dropped 7 bases, with 16 bases sitting between them.

This clone was detected only a few times. This sequence joins TRBV11-3 and TRBJ1-1, with a possible D match to TRBD1 (5 bases). Germline values: CDR1 SGHNT, CDR2 YENEEA. V lost 6 bases, J lost 4 bases, and 9 bases lay in between. The CDR3 length is 12 residues. The CDR3, as DNA: TGTGCCAGCAGTTCAGGGCTCACTGAAGCTTTCTTT. This sequence encodes CASSSGLTEAFF.

The genes are TRBV10-3 and TRBJ1-2; possibly TRBD1 for D (5 bases). The V end lost 6 bases, the J end lost 3 bases, and 14 bases lay between the germline ends. The CDR3 has 14 residues. Per the germline V gene, CDR1 is ENHRY and CDR2 is SYGVKD. The CDR3 reads CAIRGGDSYYGYTF. The CDR3, as DNA: TGTGCCATCAGGGGTGGTGACAGCTACTATGGCTACACCTTC.

The CDR3 nucleotides read TGTGCCAGCAGTTACTCTAGGGGGCTACATGGCTACACCTTC. Translating it yields CASSYSRGLHGYTF. The chain carries TRBV6-5 and TRBJ1-2, with TRBD1 matching 7 bases. The CDR3 loop spans 14 amino acids. V dropped 0 bases and J dropped 6; count of bases not matched to a gene: 4. Germline V gene data show CDR1 as MNHEY and CDR2 as SVGAGI.

The chain has TRBV11-2 and TRBJ2-3; 15 bases are a match to TRBD2. Germline V CDR1 and CDR2: SGHAT, FQNNGV. The CDR3 contains 17 residues. With V trimmed by 1 base and J by 3 bases, 2 bases remained unmatched. The CDR3 sequence: CASSLVGLAGGTDTQYF. The CDR3, as DNA: TGTGCCAGCAGCTTAGTGGGACTAGCGGGAGGTACAGATACGCAGTATTTT.

The chain carries TRBV21-1 and TRBJ1-2; the table's D call TRBD1 went unverified against the DNA. TRBV21-1 is an annotated pseudogene. This CDR3 is built from 14 residues. CDR3 sequence reads: CASSKDGRGYGYTF. Written as DNA, the CDR3 is TGTGCCAGCAGCAAAGACGGTAGGGGCTATGGCTACACCTTC.

The chain links TRBV27 to TRBJ1-2, with D unclear. The CDR3 contains 14 residues. CDR1 and CDR2 from the germline V gene are MNHEY and SMNVEV (reference sequence). The germline V and J ends were trimmed by 0 bases and 3 bases, with 8 bases remaining between them. The CDR3 is CASSLSPSYYGYTF. In DNA, the CDR3 is TGTGCCAGCAGTTTATCCCCGAGTTACTATGGCTACACCTTC.

The chain employs TRBV28 and TRBJ2-7, with TRBD2 as a possible D gene (6 bases). The CDR3 runs 16 residues. The germline V gene encodes CDR1 MDHEN and CDR2 SYDVKM. V was clipped by 3 bases and J by 2 bases, with 17 bases between them. In DNA, the CDR3 is TGTGCCAGCAGTTTGCTAACGGGGGAGGTCCCCTACGAGCAGTACTTC. Translating gives CASSLLTGEVPYEQYF.